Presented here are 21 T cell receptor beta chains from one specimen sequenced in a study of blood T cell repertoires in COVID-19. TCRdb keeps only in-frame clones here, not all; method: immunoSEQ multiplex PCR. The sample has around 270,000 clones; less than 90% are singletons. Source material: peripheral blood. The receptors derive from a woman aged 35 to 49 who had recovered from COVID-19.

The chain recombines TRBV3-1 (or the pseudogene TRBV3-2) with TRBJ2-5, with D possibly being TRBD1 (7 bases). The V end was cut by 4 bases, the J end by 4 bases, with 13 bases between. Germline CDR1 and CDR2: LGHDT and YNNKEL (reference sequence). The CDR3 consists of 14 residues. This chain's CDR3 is CASSLSGGTETQYF. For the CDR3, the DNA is TGTGCCAGCAGCCTGTCAGGGGGGACAGAGACCCAGTACTTC.

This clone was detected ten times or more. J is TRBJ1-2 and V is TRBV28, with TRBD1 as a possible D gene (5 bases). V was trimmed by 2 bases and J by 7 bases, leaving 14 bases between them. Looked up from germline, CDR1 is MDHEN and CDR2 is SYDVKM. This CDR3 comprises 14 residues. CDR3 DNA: TGTGCCAGCAGTTTAGGTGGCAGGGAAAGTGGCTACACCTTC. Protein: CASSLGGRESGYTF.

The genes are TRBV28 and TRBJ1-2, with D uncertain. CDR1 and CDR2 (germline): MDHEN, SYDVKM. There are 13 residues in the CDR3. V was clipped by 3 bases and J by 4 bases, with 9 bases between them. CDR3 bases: TGTGCCAGCAGTTTTAGCGCCCTCTATGGCTACACCTTC. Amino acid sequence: CASSFSALYGYTF.

This CDR3 is CASSIDLNYGYTF. CDR3 nucleotide sequence: TGTGCCAGCAGCATAGATCTAAACTATGGCTACACCTTC. V gene TRBV6-5 combines with J gene TRBJ1-2; D not resolved. Germline CDR1 MNHEY, CDR2 SVGAGI. V was clipped by 6 bases and J by 2 bases, with 10 bases between them. The CDR3 extends over 13 amino acids.

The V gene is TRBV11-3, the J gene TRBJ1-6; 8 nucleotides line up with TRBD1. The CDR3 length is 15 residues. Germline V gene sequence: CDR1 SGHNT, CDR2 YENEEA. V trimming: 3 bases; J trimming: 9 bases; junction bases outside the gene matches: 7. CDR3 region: CASSFGQGRVSPLHF. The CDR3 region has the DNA TGTGCCAGCAGCTTCGGACAGGGTCGGGTTTCACCCCTCCACTTT.

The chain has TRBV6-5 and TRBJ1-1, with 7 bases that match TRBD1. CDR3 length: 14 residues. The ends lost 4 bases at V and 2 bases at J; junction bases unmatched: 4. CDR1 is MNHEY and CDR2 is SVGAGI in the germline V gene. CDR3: CASSWTGENTEAFF. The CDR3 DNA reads TGTGCCAGCAGTTGGACAGGTGAAAACACTGAAGCTTTCTTT.

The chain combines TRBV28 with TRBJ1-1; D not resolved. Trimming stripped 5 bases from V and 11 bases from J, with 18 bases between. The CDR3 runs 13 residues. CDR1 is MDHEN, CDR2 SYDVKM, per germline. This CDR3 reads CASSIRDRYGAFF. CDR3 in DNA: TGTGCCAGCAGTATCCGGGATAGATATGGTGCTTTCTTT.

The CDR3 coding sequence is TGTGCCAGCGGCAAACTAGCGGGGGAGACCCAGTACTTC. Encoded protein: CASGKLAGETQYF. The chain carries TRBV12-3 or TRBV12-4 and TRBJ2-5, with 10 bases matching TRBD2. V lost 8 bases to trimming and J lost 5 bases; unmatched junction nucleotides: 5. The CDR3 runs to 13 residues.

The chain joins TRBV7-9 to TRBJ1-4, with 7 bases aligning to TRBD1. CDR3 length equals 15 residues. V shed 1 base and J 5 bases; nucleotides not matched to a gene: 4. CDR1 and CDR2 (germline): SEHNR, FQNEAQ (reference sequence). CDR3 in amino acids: CASSLGGGRNEKLFF. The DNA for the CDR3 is TGTGCCAGCAGCTTAGGAGGGGGCAGAAATGAAAAACTGTTTTTT.

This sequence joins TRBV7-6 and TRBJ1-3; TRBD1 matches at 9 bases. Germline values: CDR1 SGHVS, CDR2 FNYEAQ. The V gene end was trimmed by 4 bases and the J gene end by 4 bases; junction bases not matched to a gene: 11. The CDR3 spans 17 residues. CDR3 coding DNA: TGTGCCAGCAGCTCGACCGACAGGGGGATACGGGGAAACACCATATATTTT. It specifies CASSSTDRGIRGNTIYF.

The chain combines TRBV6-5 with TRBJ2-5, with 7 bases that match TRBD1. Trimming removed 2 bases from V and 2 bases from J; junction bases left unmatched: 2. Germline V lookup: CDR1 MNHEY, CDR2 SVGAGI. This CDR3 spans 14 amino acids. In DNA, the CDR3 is TGTGCCAGCAGTTACGGGACAGCTCAAGAGACCCAGTACTTC. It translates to CASSYGTAQETQYF.

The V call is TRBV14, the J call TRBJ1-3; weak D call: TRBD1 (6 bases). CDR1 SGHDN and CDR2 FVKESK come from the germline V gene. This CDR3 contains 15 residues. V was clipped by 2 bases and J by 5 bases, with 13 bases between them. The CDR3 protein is CASSQRGFGRNTIYF. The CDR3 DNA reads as TGTGCCAGCAGCCAAAGGGGGTTCGGTCGAAACACCATATATTTT. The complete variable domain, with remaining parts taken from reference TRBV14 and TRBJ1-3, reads EAGVTQFPSHSVIEKGQTVTLRCDPISGHDNLYWYRRVMGKEIKFLLHFVKESKQDESGMPNNRFLAERTGGTYSTLKVQPAELEDSGVYFCASSQRGFGRNTIYFGEGSWLTVV.

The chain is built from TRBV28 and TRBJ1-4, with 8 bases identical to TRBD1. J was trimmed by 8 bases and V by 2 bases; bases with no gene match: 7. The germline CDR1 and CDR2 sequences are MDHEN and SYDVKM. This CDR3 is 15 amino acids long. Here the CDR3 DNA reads TGTGCCAGCAGTTTACCCGGGACAGGAGACGAAAAACTGTTTTTT. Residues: CASSLPGTGDEKLFF.

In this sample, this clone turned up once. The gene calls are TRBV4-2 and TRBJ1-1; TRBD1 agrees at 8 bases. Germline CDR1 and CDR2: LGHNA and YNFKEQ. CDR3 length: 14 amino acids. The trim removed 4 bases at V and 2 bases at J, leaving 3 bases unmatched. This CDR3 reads CASSRGQGNTEAFF. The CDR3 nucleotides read TGTGCCAGCAGCCGCGGACAGGGAAACACTGAAGCTTTCTTT.

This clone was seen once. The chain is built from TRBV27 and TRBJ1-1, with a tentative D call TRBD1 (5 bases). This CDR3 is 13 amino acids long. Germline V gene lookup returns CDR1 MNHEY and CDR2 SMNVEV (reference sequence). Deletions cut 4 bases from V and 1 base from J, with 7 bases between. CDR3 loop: CASSWGQNTEAFF. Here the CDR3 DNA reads TGTGCCAGCAGTTGGGGCCAGAACACTGAAGCTTTCTTT.

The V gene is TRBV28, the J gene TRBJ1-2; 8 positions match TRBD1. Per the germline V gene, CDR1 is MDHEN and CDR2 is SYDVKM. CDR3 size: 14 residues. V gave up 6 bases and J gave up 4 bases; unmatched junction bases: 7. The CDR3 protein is CASRTPGQGYGYTF. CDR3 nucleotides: TGTGCCAGCAGAACCCCCGGACAGGGCTATGGCTACACCTTC.

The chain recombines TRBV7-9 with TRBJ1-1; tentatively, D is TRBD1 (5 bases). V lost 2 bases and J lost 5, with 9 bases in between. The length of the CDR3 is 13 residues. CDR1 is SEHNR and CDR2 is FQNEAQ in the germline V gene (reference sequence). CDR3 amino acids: CASSLSGGTEAFF. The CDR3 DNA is TGTGCCAGCAGCTTATCGGGGGGTACTGAAGCTTTCTTT.

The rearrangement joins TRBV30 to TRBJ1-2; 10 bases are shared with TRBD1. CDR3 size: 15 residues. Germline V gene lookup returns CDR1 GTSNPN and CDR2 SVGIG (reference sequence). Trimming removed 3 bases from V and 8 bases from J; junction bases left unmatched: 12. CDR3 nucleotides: TGTGCCTGGAGAAACCGGGACAGGGGTAGTTACGGCTACACCTTC. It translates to CAWRNRDRGSYGYTF.

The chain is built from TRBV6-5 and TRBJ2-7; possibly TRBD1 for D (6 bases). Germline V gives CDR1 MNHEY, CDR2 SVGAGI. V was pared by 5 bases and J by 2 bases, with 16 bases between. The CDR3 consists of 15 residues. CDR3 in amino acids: CASSKQGSMAYEQYF. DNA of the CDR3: TGTGCCAGCAGTAAACAGGGAAGTATGGCCTACGAGCAGTACTTC.

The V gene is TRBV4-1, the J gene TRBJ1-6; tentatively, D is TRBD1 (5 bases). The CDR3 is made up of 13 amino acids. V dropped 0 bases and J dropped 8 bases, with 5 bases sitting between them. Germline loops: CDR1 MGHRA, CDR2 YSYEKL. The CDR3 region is CASSQDRDSPLHF. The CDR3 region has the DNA TGCGCCAGCAGCCAAGACAGGGATTCACCCCTCCACTTT.

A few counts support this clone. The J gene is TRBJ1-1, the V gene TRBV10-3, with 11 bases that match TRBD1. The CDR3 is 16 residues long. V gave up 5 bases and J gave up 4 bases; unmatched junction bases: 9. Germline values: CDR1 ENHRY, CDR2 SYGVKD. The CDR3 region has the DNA TGTGCCATCAGTAAATCAGCCGGGACAGGGGGCACTGAAGCTTTCTTT. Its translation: CAISKSAGTGGTEAFF.